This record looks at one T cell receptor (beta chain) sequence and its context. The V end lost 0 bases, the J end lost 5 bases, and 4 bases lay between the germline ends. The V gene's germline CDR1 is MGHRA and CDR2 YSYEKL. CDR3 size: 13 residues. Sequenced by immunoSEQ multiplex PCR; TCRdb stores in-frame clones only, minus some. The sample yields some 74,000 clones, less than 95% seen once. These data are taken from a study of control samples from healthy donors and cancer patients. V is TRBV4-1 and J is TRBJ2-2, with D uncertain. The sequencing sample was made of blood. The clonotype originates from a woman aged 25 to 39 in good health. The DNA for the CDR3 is TGCGCCAGCAGCCAAGAGTTGACCGGGGAGCTGTTTTTT. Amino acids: CASSQELTGELFF.